This T cell receptor (beta chain) appears in the sequencing data of a study of cytomegalovirus exposure and HLA in healthy donors. About the research overall: Around 180 million T cells yielded around 120 million unique TCR beta sequences in earlier analysis. Early released data comprised around 79 million unique TCRs from HLA-typed donors. Study-wide results and caveats: For TCR beta chains, V- and J-gene trimming was later linked to a missense DCLRE1C variant. Reports state that TCR beta sequences accurately predicted most subjects' HLA-A and HLA-B alleles.

The PCR was carried out with 60 Vbeta primers and 13 Jbeta primers. This table comes from immunoSEQ multiplex PCR, and its TCRdb copy is limited to in-frame clones, with some not included. Of about 150,000 clones in the sample, about 88% were seen once. Note on this clone: Antigen unknown.

The CDR3 runs to 16 residues. Trimming cost V 4 bases and J 2 bases, with 15 bases left between them. In germline, CDR1 is SGHVS, CDR2 FNYEAQ. The TCR was taken from a woman aged 18-29 years in good health and CMV-seronegative. Sequencing input: PBMCs. J is TRBJ1-3 and V is TRBV7-6; a weak D match, TRBD1 (5 bases). This CDR3 is CASSYSPGKAGNTIYF. The CDR3, as DNA: TGTGCCAGCAGCTACTCTCCAGGGAAGGCTGGAAACACCATATATTTT.